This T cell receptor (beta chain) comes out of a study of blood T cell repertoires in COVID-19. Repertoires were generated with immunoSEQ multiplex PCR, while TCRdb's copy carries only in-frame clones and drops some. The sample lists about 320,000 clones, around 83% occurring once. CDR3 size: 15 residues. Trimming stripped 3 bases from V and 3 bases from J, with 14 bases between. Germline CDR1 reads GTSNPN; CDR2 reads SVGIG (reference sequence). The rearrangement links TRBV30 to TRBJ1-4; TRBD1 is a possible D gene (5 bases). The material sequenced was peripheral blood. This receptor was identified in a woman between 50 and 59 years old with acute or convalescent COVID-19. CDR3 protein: CAWSPLGDANEKLFF. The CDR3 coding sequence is TGTGCCTGGAGCCCCCTAGGGGATGCTAATGAAAAACTGTTTTTT. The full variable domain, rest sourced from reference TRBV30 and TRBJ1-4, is SQTIHQWPATLVQPVGSPLSLECTVEGTSNPNLYWYRQAAGRGLQLLFYSVGIGQISSEVPQNLSASRPQDRQFILSSKKLLLSDSGFYLCAWSPLGDANEKLFFGSGTQLSVL.